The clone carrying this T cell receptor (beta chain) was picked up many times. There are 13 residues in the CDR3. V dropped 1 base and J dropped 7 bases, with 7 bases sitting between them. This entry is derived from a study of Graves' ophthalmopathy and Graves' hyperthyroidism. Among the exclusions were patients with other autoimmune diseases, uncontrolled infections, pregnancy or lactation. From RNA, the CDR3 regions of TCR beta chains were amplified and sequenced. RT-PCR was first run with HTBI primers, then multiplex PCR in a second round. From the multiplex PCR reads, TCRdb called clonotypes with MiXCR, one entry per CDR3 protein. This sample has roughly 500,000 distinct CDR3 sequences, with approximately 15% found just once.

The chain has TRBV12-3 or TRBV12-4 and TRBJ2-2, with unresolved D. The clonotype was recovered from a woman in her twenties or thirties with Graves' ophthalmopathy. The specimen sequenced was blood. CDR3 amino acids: CASSLGLGGELFF. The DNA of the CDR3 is TGTGCCAGCAGTTTAGGTCTAGGCGGGGAGCTGTTTTTT.